The sequence of this T cell receptor beta chain was determined in a study of somatic mutations in cytotoxic T cells in rheumatoid arthritis. Study results and limitations: Researchers did not know the antigen targets of the expanded CD8+ clones. Comparison of CD8+ T-cell clonality between rheumatoid arthritis patients and age-matched healthy controls yielded no significant difference.

This CDR3 spans 16 amino acids. CDR1 is SEHNR, CDR2 FQNEAQ, per germline (reference sequence). Trimming removed 3 bases from V and 8 bases from J; junction bases left unmatched: 13. A word on this clone: Its antigen is undetermined.

Measured with immunoSEQ multiplex PCR; TCRdb has only the in-frame clones, and not every one. The data show about 25,000 clones, more than 75% seen once. Blood donors served as healthy controls; their median age was around 57 years (range roughly 21-75), and 55% were female. The TCR comes from a man aged 45-65 years in good health. The J gene is TRBJ2-1, the V gene TRBV7-9; 7 nucleotides align to TRBD2. The sequencing sample was made of CD8+ T cells sorted from blood. The CDR3 loop is CASSFPRDYVMDEQFF. The CDR3 region has the DNA TGTGCCAGCAGCTTCCCCCGGGACTATGTTATGGATGAGCAGTTCTTC. The full variable domain, rest sourced from reference TRBV7-9 and TRBJ2-1, is DTGVSQNPRHKITKRGQNVTFRCDPISEHNRLYWYRQTLGQGPEFLTYFQNEAQLEKSRLLSDRFSAERPKGSFSTLEIQRTEQGDSAMYLCASSFPRDYVMDEQFFGPGTRLTVL.